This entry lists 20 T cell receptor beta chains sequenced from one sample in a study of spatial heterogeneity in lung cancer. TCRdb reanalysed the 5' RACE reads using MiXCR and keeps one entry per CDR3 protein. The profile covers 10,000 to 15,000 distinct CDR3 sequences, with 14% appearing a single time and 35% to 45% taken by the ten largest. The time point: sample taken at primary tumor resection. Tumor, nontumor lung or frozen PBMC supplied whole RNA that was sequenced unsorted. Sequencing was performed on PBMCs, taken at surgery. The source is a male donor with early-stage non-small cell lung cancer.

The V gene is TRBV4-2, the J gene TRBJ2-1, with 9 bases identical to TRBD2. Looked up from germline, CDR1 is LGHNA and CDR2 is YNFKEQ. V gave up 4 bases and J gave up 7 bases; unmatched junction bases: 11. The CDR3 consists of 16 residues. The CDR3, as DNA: TGTGCCAGCAGCCCCCTAGCGGGGACTGACTTAAATGAGCAGTTCTTC. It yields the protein CASSPLAGTDLNEQFF.

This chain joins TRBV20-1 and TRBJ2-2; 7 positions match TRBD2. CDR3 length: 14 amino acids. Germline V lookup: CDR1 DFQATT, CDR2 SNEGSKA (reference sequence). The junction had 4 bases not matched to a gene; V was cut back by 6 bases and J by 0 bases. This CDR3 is CSATGLANTGELFF. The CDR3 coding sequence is TGCAGTGCCACAGGACTAGCGAACACCGGGGAGCTGTTTTTT.

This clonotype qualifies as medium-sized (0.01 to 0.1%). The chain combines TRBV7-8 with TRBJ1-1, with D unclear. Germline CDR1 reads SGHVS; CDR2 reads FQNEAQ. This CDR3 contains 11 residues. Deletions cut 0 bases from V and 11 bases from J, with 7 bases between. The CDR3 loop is CASSLASKAFF. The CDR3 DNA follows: TGTGCCAGCAGCTTAGCGTCAAAGGCTTTCTTT.

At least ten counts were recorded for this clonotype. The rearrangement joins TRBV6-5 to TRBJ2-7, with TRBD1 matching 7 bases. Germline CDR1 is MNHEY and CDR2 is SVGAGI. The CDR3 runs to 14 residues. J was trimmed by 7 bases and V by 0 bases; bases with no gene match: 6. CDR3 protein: CASSYSDREGEQYF. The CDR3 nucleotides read TGTGCCAGCAGTTACTCTGACAGGGAAGGTGAGCAGTACTTC.

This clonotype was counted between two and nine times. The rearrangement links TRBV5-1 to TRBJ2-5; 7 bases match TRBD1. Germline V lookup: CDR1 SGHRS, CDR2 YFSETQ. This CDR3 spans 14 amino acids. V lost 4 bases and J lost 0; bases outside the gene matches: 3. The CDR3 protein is CASSGDSNQETQYF. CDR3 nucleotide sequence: TGCGCCAGCAGCGGGGACAGTAACCAAGAGACCCAGTACTTC.

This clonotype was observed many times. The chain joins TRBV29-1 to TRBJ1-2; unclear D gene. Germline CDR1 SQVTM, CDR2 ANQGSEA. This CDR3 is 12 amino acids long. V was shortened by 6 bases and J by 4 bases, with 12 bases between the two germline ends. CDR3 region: CSVAGVLYGYTF. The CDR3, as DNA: TGCAGCGTGGCGGGTGTACTCTATGGCTACACCTTC.

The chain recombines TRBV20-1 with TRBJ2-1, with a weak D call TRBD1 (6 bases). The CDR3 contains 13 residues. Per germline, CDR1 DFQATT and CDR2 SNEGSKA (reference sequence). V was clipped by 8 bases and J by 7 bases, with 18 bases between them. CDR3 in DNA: TGCAGTAGCTGGACAGATCCTATGAATGAGCAGTTCTTC. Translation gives CSSWTDPMNEQFF.

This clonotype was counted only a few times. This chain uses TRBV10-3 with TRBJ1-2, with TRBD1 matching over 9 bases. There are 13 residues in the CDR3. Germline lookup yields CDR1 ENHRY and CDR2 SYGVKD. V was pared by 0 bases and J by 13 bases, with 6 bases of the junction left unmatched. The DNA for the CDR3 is TGTGCCATCAGTGAGTCGTGGACAGGGGATTGCACCTTC. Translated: CAISESWTGDCTF.

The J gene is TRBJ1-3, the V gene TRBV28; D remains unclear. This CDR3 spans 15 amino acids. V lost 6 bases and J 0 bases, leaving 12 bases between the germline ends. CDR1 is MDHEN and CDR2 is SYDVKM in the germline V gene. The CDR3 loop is CASSLMRSSGNTIYF. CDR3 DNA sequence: TGTGCCAGCAGCCTGATGAGGTCCTCTGGAAACACCATATATTTT.

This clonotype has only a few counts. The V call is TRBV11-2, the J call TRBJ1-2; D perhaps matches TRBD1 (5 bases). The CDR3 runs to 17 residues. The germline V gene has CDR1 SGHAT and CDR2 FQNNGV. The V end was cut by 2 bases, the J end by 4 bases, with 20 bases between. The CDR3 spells CASSLSPGAGQIYGYTF. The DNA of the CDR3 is TGTGCCAGCAGCTTATCCCCTGGGGCAGGGCAAATCTATGGCTACACCTTC.

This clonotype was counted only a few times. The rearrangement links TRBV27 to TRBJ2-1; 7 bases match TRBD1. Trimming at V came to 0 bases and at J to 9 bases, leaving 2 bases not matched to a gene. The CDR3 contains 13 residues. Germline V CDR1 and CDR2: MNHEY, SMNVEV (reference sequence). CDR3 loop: CASSLSTGSEQFF. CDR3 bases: TGTGCCAGCAGTTTATCGACAGGGTCTGAGCAGTTCTTC.

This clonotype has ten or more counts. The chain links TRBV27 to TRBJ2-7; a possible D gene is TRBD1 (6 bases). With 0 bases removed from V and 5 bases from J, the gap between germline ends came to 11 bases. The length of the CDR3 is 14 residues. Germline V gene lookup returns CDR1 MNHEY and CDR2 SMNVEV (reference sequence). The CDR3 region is CASSLSNRANEQYF. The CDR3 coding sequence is TGTGCCAGCAGTTTATCCAACAGGGCGAACGAGCAGTACTTC.

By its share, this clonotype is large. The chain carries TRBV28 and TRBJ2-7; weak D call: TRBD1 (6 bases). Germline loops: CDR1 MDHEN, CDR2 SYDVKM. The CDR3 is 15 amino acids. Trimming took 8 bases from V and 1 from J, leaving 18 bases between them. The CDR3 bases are TGTGCCAGCGAGACGAAACAGGGCGGTTCCTACGAGCAGTACTTC. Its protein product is CASETKQGGSYEQYF.

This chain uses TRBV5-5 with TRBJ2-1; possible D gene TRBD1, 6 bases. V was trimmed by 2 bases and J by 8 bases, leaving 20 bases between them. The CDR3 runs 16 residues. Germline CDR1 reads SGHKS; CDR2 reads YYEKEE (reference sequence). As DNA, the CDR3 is TGTGCCAGCAGCTTTCATTCAGGGGTCGGTGAAGATGAGCAGTTCTTC. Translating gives CASSFHSGVGEDEQFF.

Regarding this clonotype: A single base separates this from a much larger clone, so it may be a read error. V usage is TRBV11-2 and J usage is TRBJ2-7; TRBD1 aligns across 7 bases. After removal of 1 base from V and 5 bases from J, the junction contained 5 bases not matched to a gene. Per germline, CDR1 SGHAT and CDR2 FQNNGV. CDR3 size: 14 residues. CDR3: CASSLGQGVHEQYF. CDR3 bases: TGTGCCAGCAGCTTAGGGCAGGGGGTCCACGAGCAGTACTTC.

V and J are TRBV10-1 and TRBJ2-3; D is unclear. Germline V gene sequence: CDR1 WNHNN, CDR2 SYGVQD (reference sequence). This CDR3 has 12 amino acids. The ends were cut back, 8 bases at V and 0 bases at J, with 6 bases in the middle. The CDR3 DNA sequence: TGCGCCAGCTCGGATAGCACAGATACGCAGTATTTT. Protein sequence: CASSDSTDTQYF.

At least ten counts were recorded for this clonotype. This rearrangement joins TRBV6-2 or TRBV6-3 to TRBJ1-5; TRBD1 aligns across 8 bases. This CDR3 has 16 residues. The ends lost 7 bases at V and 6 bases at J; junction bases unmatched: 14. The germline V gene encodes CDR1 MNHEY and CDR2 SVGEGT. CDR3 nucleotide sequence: TGTGCCAGCAACGCCCTGGTAACAGGGGGATTTCAGCCCCAGCATTTT. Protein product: CASNALVTGGFQPQHF.

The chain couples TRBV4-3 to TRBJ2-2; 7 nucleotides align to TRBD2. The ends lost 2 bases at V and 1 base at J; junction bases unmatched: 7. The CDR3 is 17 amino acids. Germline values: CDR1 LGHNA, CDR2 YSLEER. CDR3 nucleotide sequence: TGCGCCAGCAGCCAATATCGCGGGGGTGTGAACACCGGGGAGCTGTTTTTT. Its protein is CASSQYRGGVNTGELFF.

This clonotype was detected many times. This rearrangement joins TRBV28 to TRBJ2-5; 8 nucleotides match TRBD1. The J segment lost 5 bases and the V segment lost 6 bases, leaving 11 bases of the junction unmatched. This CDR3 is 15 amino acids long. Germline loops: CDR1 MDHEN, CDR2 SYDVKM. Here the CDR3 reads CASSPGQGAWETQYF. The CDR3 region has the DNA TGTGCCAGCAGCCCGGGTCAGGGGGCTTGGGAGACCCAGTACTTC. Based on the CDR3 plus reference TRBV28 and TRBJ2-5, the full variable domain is DVKVTQSSRYLVKRTGEKVFLECVQDMDHENMFWYRQDPGLGLRLIYFSYDVKMKEKGDIPEGYSVSREKKERFSLILESASTNQTSMYLCASSPGQGAWETQYFGPGTRLLVL.

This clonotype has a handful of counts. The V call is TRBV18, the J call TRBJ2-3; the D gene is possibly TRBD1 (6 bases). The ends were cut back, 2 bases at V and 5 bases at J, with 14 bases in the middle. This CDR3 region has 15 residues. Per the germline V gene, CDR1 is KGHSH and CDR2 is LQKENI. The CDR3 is CASSPGSGARDTQYF. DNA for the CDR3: TGTGCCAGCTCACCAGGCTCAGGGGCAAGAGATACGCAGTATTTT.